The entry that follows covers one TCR beta chain sequence. Its target is not known. Clones were sequenced by immunoSEQ multiplex PCR, and TCRdb holds only the in-frame ones, with some missing. The sample has tens of thousands of clones, approximately 72% seen once. Prior to sequencing, the ViraFEST assay stimulated PBMC with viral peptide pools, which expanded the antigen-specific CD4+ T cells. Following 10 days of culture, CD4+ T cells were isolated. Confirmation by PCR established that the person had SARS-CoV-2 infection between March and December 2020. Wells containing approximately 2 million PBMC each were cultured with approximately 9.7 IU/ml IL-2 and 8 to 10 ug/ml peptides. The data were obtained in a study of vaccination effects on CD4 cells after COVID-19. Germline V gene sequence: CDR1 KGHSH, CDR2 LQKENI. Trimming stripped 8 bases from V and 1 base from J, with 21 bases between. The CDR3 loop spans 17 amino acids.

V gene TRBV18 combines with J gene TRBJ2-1; D is perhaps TRBD2 (7 bases). Sequenced material: CD4+ T cells from PBMCs cultured with a peptide pool, taken before COVID-19 vaccination. The sequence came from a human donor who had a prior SARS-CoV-2 infection. The CDR3 DNA reads TGTGCCAGCCCCCCGGAGGGGGGGCGGGATTCCTACAATGAGCAGTTCTTC. This encodes CASPPEGGRDSYNEQFF.